This T cell receptor (beta chain) was found in a study of radiotherapy plus CTLA-4 blockade in lung cancer (dated by TCRdb to the late 2010s). General notes on the study: Among enrolled patients, 15% to 20% had an objective response and roughly 30% reached disease control. Broader findings and caveats from the paper: The strongest predictors of response were reported to be early dynamic shifts in blood T cell clones along with a rise in serum interferon-beta following radiation. After treatment with radiotherapy and ipilimumab, TCR clones that originated in tumors expanded in peripheral blood.

A note on this clone: The target of this receptor is not known. Base quality data are lacking; no much larger clone is found one base away.

The CDR3 sequence holds 18 residues, the cysteine and phenylalanine included. CDR3 DNA is the only sequence kept; it has 54 bases, read in frame from the first base. Germline trimming: 7 bases from V, 0 bases from J; junction bases outside gene matches: 12. CDR1 and CDR2 (LNHDA, SQIVND) derive from the germline V gene (reference sequence). The protocol used for the library was the immunoSEQ multiplex PCR assay. Entries here come from immuneACCESS through TCRdb and include only in-frame sequences with V and J called. Some clones fail to appear in such tables; in the studies checked, an unresolved V gene covers under half of the shortfall, and the cause of the remainder is unknown. The sample table records approximately 33,000 clones; approximately 78% of these occur just once. 7.5% of the sample lies in the top ten. The study tested focal radiation therapy combined with CTLA-4 blockade (ipilimumab) in patients with chemo-refractory metastatic non-small-cell lung cancer.

The material was peripheral blood, obtained from a patient treated with radiotherapy plus ipilimumab. This sequence was found in a human donor with non-small cell lung cancer who had stable disease on radiotherapy plus ipilimumab. Rearrangement joined TRBV19 to TRBJ2-6; TRBD2 lines up with 7 middle nucleotides. The CDR3 amino acid sequence is: CASTRNRDYNSGANVLTF. The DNA reads as follows: TGTGCCAGTACCAGAAACCGGGACTACAACTCTGGGGCCAACGTCCTGACTTTC.